This TCR beta chain was obtained from a study of blood T cell repertoires in COVID-19 (TCRdb year 2020). Broadly, across the study: The collaborator samples originated in the United States, Italy and Spain and spanned the acute and convalescent phases of COVID-19. Deeply sampled blood TCRbeta repertoires from subjects exposed to, actively infected with, or recovered from COVID-19 were included in the dataset. Samples were obtained from the ongoing ImmuneRACE study (first 160 participants) and from over a thousand subjects provided by 6 global collaborators. The repertoires were made available in a free public database intended to serve as a resource for research on the immune response to SARS-CoV-2. Where HLA class I and class II types were available, the types were taken from metadata supplied by the sample provider, not from assay-based typing. The prospective study material was composed of cDNA or gDNA derived from T cells, B-cell-depleted T cells, or PBMCs. The sample metadata nearly always contained a de-identified subject ID, COVID-19 status, age in years and sex.

The collaborating institutions used their own protocols to collect whole blood in K2EDTA tubes. Collaborator samples were shipped for TCRbeta analysis as frozen whole blood, isolated PBMCs, or DNA extracted from either sample type. Overall results and qualifications from the work: How much clinical and demographic metadata was included differed by source and by participant, and the metadata was provided uncurated.

With regard to this clone: Its specific antigen is unknown. Base qualities are missing; no much larger clone stands one base away.

According to the germline V gene (reference sequence), CDR1 reads LGHDT and CDR2 reads YNNKEL. The CDR3 starts with the cysteine, ends with the phenylalanine, and has 14 residues. Only the CDR3 DNA is retained, 42 bases long and in frame from the first base. Deletion took 0 bases off V and 6 bases off J, with a span of 10 bases between the germline ends. TCRbeta CDR3 regions were amplified from genomic DNA using the immunoSEQ Assay, a bias-controlled multiplex PCR. Concerning the study's data processing: The number of nucleated cells in each sample was estimated by amplification of reference gene primers within the assay. Sequence reads were collapsed and filtered to measure the absolute abundance of every unique TCRbeta CDR3 rearrangement. For each sample, productive Simpson clonality was calculated as the square root of Simpson's diversity index over productive rearrangements. TCRdb mirrors the immuneACCESS table, restricted to in-frame sequences. Some clones are absent from its copies; in checked studies, under half trace to an unresolved V gene, and the reason for the others is unknown. D and trimming were read from the DNA, whereas the V and J calls and clone size are those reported in that table. In this sample the table shows about 180,000 clones, around 89% of which occur a single time. The leading ten clones occupy more than 3.5% of the sample.

Specimen: peripheral blood. Recombination joined TRBV3-1 (or the pseudogene TRBV3-2) with TRBJ2-3, with the identity of the D gene unclear. The clonotype comes from a woman aged 25 to 45 with acute or convalescent COVID-19. The bases read TGTGCCAGCAGCCAAGATCCGTTGGGCGATACGCAGTATTTT. Translated, it reads CASSQDPLGDTQYF.